What follows is one T cell receptor beta chain and its context. What this receptor recognizes is not known. One base away there is no much larger clone; base qualities are not given. The treatment or condition label for this specimen denotes: live attenuated yellow fever vaccine strain. Two biological replicates of bulk PBMCs were collected at each blood-draw timepoint. A standard Ficoll-Paque protocol was used to isolate PBMCs from peripheral blood. TriZol was used to extract RNA from bulk PBMCs, CD4 and CD8 fractions, and dextramer-positive and dextramer-negative fractions. The germline V gene (reference sequence) supplies CDR1 MNHEY and CDR2 SMNVEV. The junction shows trimming of 7 bases on V and 1 base on J, plus 19 bases between the germline ends. From the cysteine through the phenylalanine, the CDR3 covers 16 amino acids. The entry retains the CDR3 DNA only, 48 bases that are in frame from base 1.

This entry belongs to a study of T cells after yellow fever vaccination (dated by TCRdb to the late 2010s). Regarding the study in general: The SMART-Seq v4 Ultra Low Input RNA kit was used to prepare libraries from fractions with low cell numbers. Blood was drawn at multiple timepoints before and after primary and secondary immunization, with bulk PBMC replicates and cell subsets isolated. To follow T-cell clones before and after primary and booster YFV17D yellow fever vaccination, bulk TCR alpha and beta repertoires were sequenced over time. Two healthy male donors, one aged 18 to 30 and one aged 30 to 40 years, made up the cohort.

TCR cDNA was made using 5'RACE template switching, a step that added a universal primer site and unique molecular identifiers. Priming of cDNA synthesis was performed from both the TCR alpha and TCR beta constant segments. Two PCR steps were used to amplify libraries, with sample barcodes and sequencing adapters being added in the second step. Sequencing of libraries was performed on Illumina HiSeq 2500 (2x100 bp) or NovaSeq (2x150 bp). Per the original workflow: MIGEC was used to demultiplex reads and collapse the reads into UMI consensus sequences, and MiXCR was used for V(D)J alignment. Using edgeR on replicate PBMC samples, clonotypes were called vaccine-responding if FDR was below 0.01 and the log2 fold change was above 5 up to day 15. Each bulk clonotype was labeled CD4 or CD8 based on which sequenced repertoire, CD4 or CD8, contained the clonotype at higher abundance. The public sequencing data were trimmed at Q25 with fastp and processed into clonotypes with MiXCR by TCRdb, which kept only in-frame beta chains. Each entry is one CDR3 protein sequence, shown with its most common DNA and genes. The V and J calls and clone size are TCRdb's, not the authors'. In this sample the table shows about 360,000 distinct CDR3 sequences, around 6.4% of which occur a single time. Of the sample, approximately 16% is held by the ten largest clones.

The study at large found these results: After the booster, most clones that had expanded after primary vaccination were detected again (roughly 96% of CD4 and around nine tenths of CD8), suggesting broad maintenance of memory. Because only a couple of donors were included in the study, the extent to which the findings can be generalized is limited. Because abundant contaminating clonotypes from the bulk population could be contained in FACS-sorted repertoires, computational filtering was required. The secondary T-cell response was found to be weaker but faster than the primary response, with a peak reached on day 5 rather than on day 15. A small fraction of clonotypes showed up in both the CD4 and CD8 compartments, probably as a result of convergent recombination.

This TCR derives from a man younger than 40 who received the YFV17D yellow fever vaccine. The sequences come from PBMCs, collected 5 days after the yellow fever booster vaccination. The rearranged segments are TRBV27 and TRBJ1-1, with TRBD1 perhaps the D gene, on 6 matching bases. The nucleotide sequence reads as follows: TGTGCCAGCAACACCCTGGGGGGCACTGGGAACACTGAAGCTTTCTTT. This gives the protein CASNTLGGTGNTEAFF.